This T cell receptor beta chain was retrieved from a study of T cell responses to AZD1222 COVID-19 vaccine. CDR3 length: 16 amino acids. Per germline, CDR1 SGHKS and CDR2 YYEKEE (reference sequence). V gave up 4 bases and J gave up 0 bases, with 11 bases separating them. Profiling relied on immunoSEQ multiplex PCR, and the TCRdb table lists in-frame clones only, not all of them. The profile covers 120,000 to 150,000 clones, with roughly 90% appearing a single time and approximately 1.8% taken by the ten largest. This TCR came from an adult who received the AZD1222 COVID-19 vaccine. The chain joins TRBV5-5 to TRBJ2-6; D is unresolved. Specimen: peripheral blood, collected 28 days after the second AZD1222 dose. The CDR3 sequence is CASSLSVVSGANVLTF. The CDR3 DNA reads TGTGCCAGCAGCCTCTCAGTGGTCTCTGGGGCCAACGTCCTGACTTTC.